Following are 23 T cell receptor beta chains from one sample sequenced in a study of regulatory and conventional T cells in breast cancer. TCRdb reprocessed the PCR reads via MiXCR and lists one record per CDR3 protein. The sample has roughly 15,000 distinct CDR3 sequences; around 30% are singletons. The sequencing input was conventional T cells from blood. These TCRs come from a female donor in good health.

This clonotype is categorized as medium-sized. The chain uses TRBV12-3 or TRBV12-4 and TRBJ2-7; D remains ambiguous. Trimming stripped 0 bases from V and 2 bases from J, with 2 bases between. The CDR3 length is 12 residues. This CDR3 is CASSLATYEQYF. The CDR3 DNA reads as TGTGCCAGCAGTTTAGCTACCTACGAGCAGTACTTC.

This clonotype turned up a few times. The CDR3 DNA follows: TGCGCCAGCAGCCCCGAACAGGGAAGATTCTACGAGCAGTACTTC. Amino acids: CASSPEQGRFYEQYF. V is TRBV5-1 and J is TRBJ2-7; a possible D gene is TRBD1 (6 bases). The germline V and J ends were trimmed by 4 bases and 3 bases, with 17 bases remaining between them. The CDR3 length is 15 residues. Germline CDR1 and CDR2: SGHRS and YFSETQ.

The CDR3 DNA follows: TGTGCCAGCAGTTATAACAACCAAGAGACCCAGTACTTC. This gives the protein CASSYNNQETQYF. The chain is built from TRBV6-5 and TRBJ2-5; D ambiguous. The CDR3 totals 13 residues. V was pared by 3 bases and J by 0 bases, with 5 bases between. The germline gives CDR1 MNHEY, CDR2 SVGAGI.

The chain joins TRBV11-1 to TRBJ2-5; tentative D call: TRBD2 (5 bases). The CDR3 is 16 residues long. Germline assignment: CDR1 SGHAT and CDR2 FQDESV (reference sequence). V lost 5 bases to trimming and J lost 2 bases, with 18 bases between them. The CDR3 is CASSLGIARQQETQYF. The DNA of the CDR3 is TGTGCCAGCAGCCTCGGGATAGCGAGACAACAAGAGACCCAGTACTTC.

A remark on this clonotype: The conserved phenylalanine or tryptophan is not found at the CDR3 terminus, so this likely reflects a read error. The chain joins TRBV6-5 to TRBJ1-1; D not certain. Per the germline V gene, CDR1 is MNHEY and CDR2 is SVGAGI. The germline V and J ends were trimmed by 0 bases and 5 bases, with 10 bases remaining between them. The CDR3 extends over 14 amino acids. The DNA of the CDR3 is TGTGCCAGCAGTTACTCGCGTGGGGAGACTGAAGCTTTCTCT. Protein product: CASSYSRGETEAFS.

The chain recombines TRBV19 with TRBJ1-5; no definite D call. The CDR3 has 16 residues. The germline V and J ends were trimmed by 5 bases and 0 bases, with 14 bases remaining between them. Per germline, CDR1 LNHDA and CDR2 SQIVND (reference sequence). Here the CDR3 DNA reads TGTGCCAGTAGTCGGAAGGACTGGTATAGCAATCAGCCCCAGCATTTT. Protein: CASSRKDWYSNQPQHF.

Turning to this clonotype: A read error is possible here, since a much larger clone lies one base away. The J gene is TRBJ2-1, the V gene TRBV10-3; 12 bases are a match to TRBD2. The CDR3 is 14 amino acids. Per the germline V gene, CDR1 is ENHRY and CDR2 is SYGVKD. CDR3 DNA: TGTGCCATCAGTGGGACTAGCGGGGACAATGGGCAGTTCTTC. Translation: CAISGTSGDNGQFF.

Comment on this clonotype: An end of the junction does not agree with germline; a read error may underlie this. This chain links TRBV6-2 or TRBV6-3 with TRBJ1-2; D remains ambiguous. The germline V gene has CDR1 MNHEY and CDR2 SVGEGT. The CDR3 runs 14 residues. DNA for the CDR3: TGTGCCAGCAGTTCACTGAAGATCTCCTATGGCGACACCTTC. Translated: CASSSLKISYGDTF.

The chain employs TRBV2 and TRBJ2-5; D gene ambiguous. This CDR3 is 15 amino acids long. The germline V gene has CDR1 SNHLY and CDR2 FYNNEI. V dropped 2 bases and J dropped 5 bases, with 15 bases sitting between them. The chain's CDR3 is CASSEQNSLAETQYF. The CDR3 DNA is TGTGCCAGCAGTGAACAAAACTCGCTTGCGGAGACCCAGTACTTC.

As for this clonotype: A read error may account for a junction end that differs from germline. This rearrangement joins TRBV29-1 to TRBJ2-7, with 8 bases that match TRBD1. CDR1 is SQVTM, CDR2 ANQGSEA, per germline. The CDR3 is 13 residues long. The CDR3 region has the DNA TGCAGCGTGGAAGGACAGGGTACCTACGAGCAGTACTTC. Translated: CSVEGQGTYEQYF.

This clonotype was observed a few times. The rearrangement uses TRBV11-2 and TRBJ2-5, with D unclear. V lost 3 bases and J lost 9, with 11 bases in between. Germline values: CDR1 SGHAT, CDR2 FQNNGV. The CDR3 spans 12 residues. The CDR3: CASSFEGPAQYF. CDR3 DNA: TGTGCCAGCAGCTTTGAAGGTCCGGCCCAGTACTTC.

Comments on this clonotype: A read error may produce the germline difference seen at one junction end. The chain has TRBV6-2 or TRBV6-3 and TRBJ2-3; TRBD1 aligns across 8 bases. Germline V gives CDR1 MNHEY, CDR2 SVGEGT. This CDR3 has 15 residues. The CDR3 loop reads CASSPDRVIADTQYF. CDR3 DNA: TGTGCCAGCAGTCCGGACAGGGTCATCGCAGATACGCAATATTTT.

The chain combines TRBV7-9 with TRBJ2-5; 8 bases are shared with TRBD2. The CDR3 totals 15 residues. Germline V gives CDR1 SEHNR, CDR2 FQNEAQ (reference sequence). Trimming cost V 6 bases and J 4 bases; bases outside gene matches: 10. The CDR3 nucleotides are TGTGCCAGCAGTTCTATAGCGGGAAGTGGAGAGACCCAGTACTTC. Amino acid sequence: CASSSIAGSGETQYF.

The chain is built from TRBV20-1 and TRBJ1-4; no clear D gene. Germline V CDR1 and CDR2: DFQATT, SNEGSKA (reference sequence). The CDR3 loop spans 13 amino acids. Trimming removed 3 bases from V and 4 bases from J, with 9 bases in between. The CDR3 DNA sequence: TGCAGTGCTAGCGGGTTTGATAATGAAAAACTGTTTTTT. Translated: CSASGFDNEKLFF.

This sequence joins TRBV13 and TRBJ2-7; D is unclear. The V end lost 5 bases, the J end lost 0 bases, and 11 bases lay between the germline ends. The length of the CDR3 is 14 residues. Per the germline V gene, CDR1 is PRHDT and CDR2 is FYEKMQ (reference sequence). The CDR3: CASSPGTTSYEQYF. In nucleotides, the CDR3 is TGTGCCAGCAGCCCCGGAACAACCTCCTACGAGCAGTACTTC.

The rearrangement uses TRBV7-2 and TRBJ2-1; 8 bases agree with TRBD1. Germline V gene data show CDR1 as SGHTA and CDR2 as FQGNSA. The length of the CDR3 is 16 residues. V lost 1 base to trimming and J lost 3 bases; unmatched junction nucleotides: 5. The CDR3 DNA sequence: TGTGCCAGCAGCTTAGAAGTGGACAGGGACTACAATGAGCAGTTCTTC. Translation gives CASSLEVDRDYNEQFF. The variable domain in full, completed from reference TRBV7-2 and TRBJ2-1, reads GAGVSQSPSNKVTEKGKDVELRCDPISGHTALYWYRQSLGQGLEFLIYFQGNSAPDKSGLPSDRFSAERTGGSVSTLTIQRTQQEDSAVYLCASSLEVDRDYNEQFFGPGTRLTVL.

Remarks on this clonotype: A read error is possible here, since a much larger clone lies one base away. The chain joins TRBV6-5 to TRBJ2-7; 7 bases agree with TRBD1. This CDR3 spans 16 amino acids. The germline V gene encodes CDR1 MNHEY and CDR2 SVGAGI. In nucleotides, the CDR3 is TGTGCCAGCAGTTACTCAGGGGGCGAGGGGTACTACGGGCAGTACTTC. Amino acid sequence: CASSYSGGEGYYGQYF.

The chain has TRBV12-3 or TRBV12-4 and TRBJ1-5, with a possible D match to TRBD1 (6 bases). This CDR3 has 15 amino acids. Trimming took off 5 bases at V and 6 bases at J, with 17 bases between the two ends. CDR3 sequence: CASSHRVGRGQPQHF. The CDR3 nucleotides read TGTGCCAGCAGTCACAGGGTAGGGCGAGGTCAGCCCCAGCATTTT.

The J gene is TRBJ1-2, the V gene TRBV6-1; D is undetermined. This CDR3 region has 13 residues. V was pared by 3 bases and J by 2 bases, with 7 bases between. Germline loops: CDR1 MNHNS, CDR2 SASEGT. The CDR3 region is CASSDWQNYGYTF. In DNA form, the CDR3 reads TGTGCCAGCAGTGACTGGCAGAACTATGGCTACACCTTC.

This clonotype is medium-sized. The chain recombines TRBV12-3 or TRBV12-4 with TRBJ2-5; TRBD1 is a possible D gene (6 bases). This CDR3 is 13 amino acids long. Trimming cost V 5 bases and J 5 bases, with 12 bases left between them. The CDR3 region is CASSRFRGETQYF. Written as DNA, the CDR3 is TGTGCCAGCAGTCGATTCAGGGGCGAGACCCAGTACTTC.

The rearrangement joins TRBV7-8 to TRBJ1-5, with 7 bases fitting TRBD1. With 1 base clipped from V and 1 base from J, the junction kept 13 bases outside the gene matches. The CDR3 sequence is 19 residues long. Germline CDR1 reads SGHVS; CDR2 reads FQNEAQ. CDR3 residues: CASSLDGRGKARSNQPQHF. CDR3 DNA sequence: TGTGCCAGCAGCTTAGATGGCAGGGGGAAGGCTAGGAGCAATCAGCCCCAGCATTTT.

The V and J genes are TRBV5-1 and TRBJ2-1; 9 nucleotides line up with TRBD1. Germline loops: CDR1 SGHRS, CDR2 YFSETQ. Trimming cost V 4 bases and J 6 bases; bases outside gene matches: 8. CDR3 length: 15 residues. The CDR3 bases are TGCGCCAGCAGCCCGGGACAGGGCGCTTTCAATGAGCAGTTCTTC. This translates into CASSPGQGAFNEQFF.

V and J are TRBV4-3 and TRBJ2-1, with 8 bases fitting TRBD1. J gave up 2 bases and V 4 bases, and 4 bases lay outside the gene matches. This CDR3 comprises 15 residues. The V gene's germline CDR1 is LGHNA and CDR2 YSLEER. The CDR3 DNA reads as TGCGCCAGCAGCCTCGACAGGGGAACCTACAATGAGCAGTTCTTC. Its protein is CASSLDRGTYNEQFF.